A selection of T cell receptor beta chains follows, all from one sample in a study of radiotherapy plus CTLA-4 blockade in lung cancer. The data were produced by immunoSEQ multiplex PCR, yet TCRdb's version contains in-frame clones alone and is incomplete. In the table there are 120,000 or so clones, 85% to 90% of which are singletons. The specimen was peripheral blood, collected from a patient treated with radiotherapy plus ipilimumab. These receptor sequences come from a human donor with non-small cell lung cancer that progressed on radiotherapy plus ipilimumab. CDR3s include the opening cysteine and the closing phenylalanine or tryptophan. A D gene is named only where the DNA matches it firmly. A row's size may be missing; if present it is once, few, many or a size class.

>TRBJ1-1|.|.|TRBV18
TGTGCCAGCTCACCAACGGATACGAACACTGAAGCTTTCTTT
CASSPTDTNTEAFF
>TRBJ2-6|TRBD2|.|TRBV30
TGTGCCTGGAAATCTAGCGGGACGACCGGGGCCAACGTCCTGACTTTC
CAWKSSGTTGANVLTF
>TRBJ2-7|TRBD1|once|TRBV6-1
TGTGCCAGCAGTGGAGGCCTGGGGACAGGGCAAGGGTGGAAGCAGTACTTC
CASSGGLGTGQGWKQYF
>TRBJ2-1|TRBD2|.|TRBV12-5
TGTGCTAGTGGCTCTGGGACTAGCGGCTCCAATGAGCAGTTCTTC
CASGSGTSGSNEQFF
>TRBJ2-5|TRBD2|.|TRBV7-6
TGTGCCAGCAGCGCGACTAGCGGGAGATCTTGGGAGCAGTACTTC
CASSATSGRSWEQYF
>TRBJ2-3|.|.|TRBV5-1
TGCGCCAGCGGGGCGGGAGATACGCAGTATTTT
CASGAGDTQYF
>TRBJ2-5|.|.|TRBV7-2
TGTGCCAGCAGCTATGGGAGAAGCAGGGAGACCCAGTACTTC
CASSYGRSRETQYF
>TRBJ2-1|TRBD2|.|TRBV5-1
TGCGCCAGCAGCTTGGCCGGAGGAGGCGGGAGAGAAAGCGATGAGCAGTTCTTC
CASSLAGGGGRESDEQFF
>TRBJ2-3|TRBD2|.|TRBV6-6
TGTGCCAGCAGTTCCAGGACTAGCGGGATAGCAGATACGCAGTATTTT
CASSSRTSGIADTQYF
>TRBJ1-1|.|few|TRBV5-1
TGCGCCAGCAGCTTGGAAGCTGGTGGTGAAGCTTTCTTT
CASSLEAGGEAFF
>TRBJ2-1|.|.|TRBV5-4
TGTGCCAGCAGCTTTAGGGGGACGCTCTCCTACAATGAGCAGTTCTTC
CASSFRGTLSYNEQFF
>TRBJ2-1|TRBD2|.|TRBV9
TGTGCCAGCAGCGTAGTAGCGGGAGTACACTATGAGCAGTTCTTC
CASSVVAGVHYEQFF
>TRBJ2-2|.|.|TRBV19
TGTGCCATTGGATACACCGGGGAGCTGTTTTTT
CAIGYTGELFF
>TRBJ1-1|.|few|TRBV28
TGTGCCAGCAGCTTCGGACGGTATGAAGCTTTCTTT
CASSFGRYEAFF
>TRBJ2-6|.|.|TRBV5-4
TGTGCCAGCAGCCCTCCGGGGACGGACTCTGGGGCCAACGTCCTGACTTTC
CASSPPGTDSGANVLTF
>TRBJ2-7|.|.|TRBV6-1
TGTGCCAGTACCAGGACAGCTGACTACGAGCAGTACTTC
CASTRTADYEQYF
>TRBJ1-5|.|.|TRBV2
TGTGCCAGCAGTGAAGCCAGGGGTAGCAATCAGCCCCAGCATTTT
CASSEARGSNQPQHF
>TRBJ2-1|.|once|TRBV5-1
TGCGCCAGCAGCTTGGGGGGCTATTCCAATGAGCAGTTCTTC
CASSLGGYSNEQFF
>TRBJ1-3|TRBD1|.|TRBV7-9
TGTGCCAGCAGCGCTACGACAGGGGGGAACACCATATATTTT
CASSATTGGNTIYF
>TRBJ1-2|TRBD1|.|TRBV7-3
TGTGCCAGCAGTCTAGGACAGGGTTATGGCTACACCTTC
CASSLGQGYGYTF
>TRBJ1-5|.|.|TRBV6-5
TGTGCCAGCAGTTACTCGGGGGTAAATCAGCCCCAGCATTTT
CASSYSGVNQPQHF
>TRBJ2-1|TRBD2|.|TRBV4-1
TGCGCCAGCAGCCAGGGCCTGGGGGTAGCGGGAGACTATGAGCAGTTCTTC
CASSQGLGVAGDYEQFF
>TRBJ2-1|.|.|TRBV5-1
TGCGCCACCCGATGGGCTCCGGAATACAATGAGCAGTTCTTC
CATRWAPEYNEQFF
>TRBJ2-1|.|.|TRBV7-3
TGTGCCAGCAGCTTAAGAGGTCCCCGCTCCTACAATGAGCAGTTCTTC
CASSLRGPRSYNEQFF
>TRBJ2-7|TRBD2|once|TRBV7-2
TGTGCCAGCAGCTCCCAGACTAGCGGGGCTTGGTACGAGCAGTACTTC
CASSSQTSGAWYEQYF
>TRBJ1-1|.|once|TRBV7-2
TGTGCCAGCAGCTTATCCAGGGACACTGAAGCTTTCTTT
CASSLSRDTEAFF
>TRBJ2-1|TRBD2|.|TRBV14
TGTGCCAGCAGCCCTATAGCGGGAGTTGGCTTCTGCGATGAGCAGTTCTTC
CASSPIAGVGFCDEQFF
>TRBJ2-1|.|.|TRBV5-4
TGTGCCAGCAGCTTGGTTGGAAACAATGAGCAGTTCTTC
CASSLVGNNEQFF
>TRBJ1-1|.|once|TRBV15
TGTGCCACCAGCGGCAGGGATTACACTGAAGCTTTCTTT
CATSGRDYTEAFF
>TRBJ2-7|.|.|TRBV5-1
TGCGCCAGCAGCTTGGGAGATACCTACGAGCAGTACTTC
CASSLGDTYEQYF
>TRBJ2-3|TRBD2|.|TRBV5-1
TGCGCCAGCAGCTACCTAGCGGGTAACCCCACAGATACGCAGTATTTT
CASSYLAGNPTDTQYF
>TRBJ2-7|TRBD1|.|TRBV11-3
TGTGCCAGCAGCTTCCCGACAGGGGCAAAGGAGCAGTACTTC
CASSFPTGAKEQYF
>TRBJ1-1|.|.|TRBV5-4
TGTGCCAGCAGCCTGGGCGGGGACATGAACACTGAAGCTTTCTTT
CASSLGGDMNTEAFF
>TRBJ2-5|.|.|TRBV6-5
TGTGCCAGCAGCCCTGAGGTAGTCAACCCGACCCAGTACTTC
CASSPEVVNPTQYF
>TRBJ2-1|TRBD2|.|TRBV7-9
TGTGCCAGCAGCCCTAGCGGGAGATCAAATGAGCAGTTCTTC
CASSPSGRSNEQFF
>TRBJ1-1|.|.|TRBV6-1
TGTGCCAGCAGCCGGGACTCCATAGGTGAAGCTTTCTTT
CASSRDSIGEAFF
>TRBJ2-5|.|.|TRBV7-9
TGTGCCAGCAGCTTAGAATCGTCAGGGAAGTACTTC
CASSLESSGKYF
>TRBJ2-4|.|.|TRBV11-3
TGTGCCAGCAGCTTATCTATGCAGGGTGACATTCAGTACTTC
CASSLSMQGDIQYF
>TRBJ1-2|.|.|TRBV11-2
TGTGCCAGCAGCTTAAGTAACTATGGCTACACCTTC
CASSLSNYGYTF
>TRBJ1-1|.|.|TRBV18
TGTGCCAGCTCCCCAAAATGGGGGGAAAGTAACACTGAAGCTTTCTTT
CASSPKWGESNTEAFF
>TRBJ1-1|.|.|TRBV27
TGTGCCAGCAGTCCGTGGGGAAACACTGAAGCTTTCTTT
CASSPWGNTEAFF
>TRBJ2-1|.|.|TRBV12-1
TGTGCCAGCAGCCTAGAGCGGGAGCCCGGGAATGAGCAGTTCTTC
CASSLEREPGNEQFF
>TRBJ2-2|.|.|TRBV29-1
TGCAGCGTTGAGGGGGTGACCTTTCCCGGGGAGCTGTTTTTT
CSVEGVTFPGELFF
>TRBJ2-3|TRBD2|.|TRBV5-8
TGTGCCAGCAGCTTGGGCTCGCGGGAGGGGGCAGATACGCAGTATTTT
CASSLGSREGADTQYF
>TRBJ1-1|.|.|TRBV11-2
TGTGCCAGCAGCTTAGAGTGGGGCCTGGCCACTGAAGCTTTCTTT
CASSLEWGLATEAFF
>TRBJ2-7|TRBD1|.|TRBV11-3
TGTGCCAGCACCCCCCTGACAGGGGGCAAGATCTACGAGCAGTACTTC
CASTPLTGGKIYEQYF
>TRBJ2-7|.|.|TRBV5-6
TGTGCCAGCAGCTTGGGAGTTGGGGGACCATTCTCCTACGAGCAGTACTTC
CASSLGVGGPFSYEQYF
>TRBJ1-1|TRBD1|.|TRBV5-1
TGCGCCAGCAGCATCGACGGACAGGGCGGCACTGAAGCTTTCTTT
CASSIDGQGGTEAFF
>TRBJ1-1|TRBD1|.|TRBV18
TGTGCCAGCTCACCACCTATCGGTGGGACAGGTCGGAATGAAGCTTTCTTT
CASSPPIGGTGRNEAFF
>TRBJ2-2|TRBD2|.|TRBV7-6
TGTGCCAGCAGCTTATTTCCGGCGGGAGAGGACGGGGAGCTGTTTTTT
CASSLFPAGEDGELFF